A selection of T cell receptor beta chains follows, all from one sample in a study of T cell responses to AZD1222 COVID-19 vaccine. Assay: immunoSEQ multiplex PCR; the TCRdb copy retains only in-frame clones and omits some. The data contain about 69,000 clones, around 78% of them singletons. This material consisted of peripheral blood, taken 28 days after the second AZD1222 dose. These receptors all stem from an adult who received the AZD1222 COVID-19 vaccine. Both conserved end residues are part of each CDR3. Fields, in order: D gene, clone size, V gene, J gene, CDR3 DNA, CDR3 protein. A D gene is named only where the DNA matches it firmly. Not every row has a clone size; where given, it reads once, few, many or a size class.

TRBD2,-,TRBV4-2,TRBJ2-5,TGTGCCAGCAGCCAAGAGGGGCGGGAGGAGACCCAGTACTTC,CASSQEGREETQYF
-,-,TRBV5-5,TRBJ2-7,TGTGCCAGCAGCTTGGGCCGGCTCAACTCCTACGAGCAGTACTTC,CASSLGRLNSYEQYF
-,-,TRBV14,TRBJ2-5,TGTGCCAGCAGCCAAGGCGGACAAGAGACCCAGTACTTC,CASSQGGQETQYF
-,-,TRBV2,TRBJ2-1,TGTGCCAGCATGAGGGCCTCCTACAATGAGCAGTTCTTC,CASMRASYNEQFF
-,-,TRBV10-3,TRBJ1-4,TGTGCCATCAGTGAGCAAACGGGACAAACTAATGAAAAACTGTTTTTT,CAISEQTGQTNEKLFF
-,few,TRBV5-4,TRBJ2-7,TGTGCCAGCAGCCCCCCACTGGCCCCCGAGGAGCAGTACTTC,CASSPPLAPEEQYF
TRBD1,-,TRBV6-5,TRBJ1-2,TGTGCCAGCAGCGCGACAGGGTTCTATGGCTACACCTTC,CASSATGFYGYTF
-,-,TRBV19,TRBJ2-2,TGTGCCAGTAGAGATCTGAGAGGACGGACCGGGGAGCTGTTTTTT,CASRDLRGRTGELFF
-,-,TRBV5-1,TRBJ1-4,TGCGCCAGCAGCTTGGCAGGGACTAATGAAAAACTGTTTTTT,CASSLAGTNEKLFF
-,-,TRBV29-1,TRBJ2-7,TGCAGCGTTTGGCCGGGGAATATGGACGAGCAGTACTTC,CSVWPGNMDEQYF
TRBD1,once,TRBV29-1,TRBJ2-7,TGCAGCGCCGGGACAGGACCCTACGAGCAGTACTTC,CSAGTGPYEQYF
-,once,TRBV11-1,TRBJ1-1,TGTGCCAGCAGCTTAATCGAGGGCCGGGGAGCTTTCTTT,CASSLIEGRGAFF
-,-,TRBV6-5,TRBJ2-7,TGTGCCAGCCCCCGAATGAGGGTGGGGCAGTACTTC,CASPRMRVGQYF
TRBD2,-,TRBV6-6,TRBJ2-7,TGTGCCAGCAGTCTCAAGACTAGCGGGGTCCTATCCTACGAGCAGTACTTC,CASSLKTSGVLSYEQYF
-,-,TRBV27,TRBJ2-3,TGTGCCAGCAGTGAAGGTGGGGGTACAGATACGCAGTATTTT,CASSEGGGTDTQYF
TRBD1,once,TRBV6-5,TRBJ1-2,TGTGCCAGCAGAACCTTACAGGGACAGGGGAACGGCTACACCTTC,CASRTLQGQGNGYTF
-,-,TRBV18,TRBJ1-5,TGTGCCAGCTCACCCGAGAAAGGTAGCAATCAGCCCCAGCATTTT,CASSPEKGSNQPQHF
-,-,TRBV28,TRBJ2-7,TGTGCCAGCAGTTTAATGGGTTACGAGCAGTACTTC,CASSLMGYEQYF
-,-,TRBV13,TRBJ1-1,TGTGCCAGCAGCCCTGGGGGCAGAAGTCCTGAGGCTTTCTTT,CASSPGGRSPEAFF
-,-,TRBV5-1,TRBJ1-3,TGCGCCAGCAGCCCCCGGATGAGGGGCTCTGGAAACACCATATATTTT,CASSPRMRGSGNTIYF
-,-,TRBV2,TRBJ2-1,TGTGCCAGGGAAGCGGGACATTTCCCTCCTTTCTCCTACAATGAGCAGTTCTTC,CAREAGHFPPFSYNEQFF
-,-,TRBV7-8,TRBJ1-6,TGTGCCAGCAGCCCCCGGCCTTTCCTTAATTCACCCCTCCACTTT,CASSPRPFLNSPLHF
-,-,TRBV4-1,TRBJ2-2,TGCGCCAGCAGCCAAGACTCGGGGGCGCAGGCCCGCACCGGGGAGCTGTTTTTT,CASSQDSGAQARTGELFF
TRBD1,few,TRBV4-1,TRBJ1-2,TGCGCCAGCAGTCACACGCTCGACAGGGGAAGGACTGGCTACACCTTC,CASSHTLDRGRTGYTF
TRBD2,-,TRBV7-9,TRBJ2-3,TGTGCCAGCACCTTCGGGAGGGGAACAGATACGCAGTATTTT,CASTFGRGTDTQYF
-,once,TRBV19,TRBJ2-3,TGTGCCAGTGGGATCCGGGTCTCTAGCACAGATACGCAGTATTTT,CASGIRVSSTDTQYF
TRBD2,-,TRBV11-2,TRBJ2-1,TGTGCCAGCAGCCGTATTAGCGGGGTAGGGAATGAGCAGTTCTTC,CASSRISGVGNEQFF
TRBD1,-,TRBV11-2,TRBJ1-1,TGTGCCAGCAGCTTTTATACAGGGGGAGTGGTCGGTGAAGCTTTCTTT,CASSFYTGGVVGEAFF
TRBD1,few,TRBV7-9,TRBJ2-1,TGTGCCAGCAGCCCAAGAACAGGGGCGAGGTACAATGAGCAGTTCTTC,CASSPRTGARYNEQFF
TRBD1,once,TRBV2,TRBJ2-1,TGTGCCAGCAGTGAAGAGGGGACAGGGTTAGATGAGCAGTTCTTC,CASSEEGTGLDEQFF
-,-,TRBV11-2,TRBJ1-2,TGTGCCAGCAGCTCAGATTATGGCTACACCTTC,CASSSDYGYTF
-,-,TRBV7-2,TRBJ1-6,TGTGCCAGCAGCTTGGGGGGGCCAGGGAGGGTTTCCTATAATTCACCCCTCCACTTT,CASSLGGPGRVSYNSPLHF
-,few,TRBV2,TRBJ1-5,TGTGCCAGCAGTGCGGCTCGCGGCGGGCCCCAGCATTTT,CASSAARGGPQHF
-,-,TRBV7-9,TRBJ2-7,TGTGCCAGCAGCCCGCCTCAGGGTCTCCTCGAGCAGTACTTC,CASSPPQGLLEQYF
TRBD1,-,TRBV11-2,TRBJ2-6,TGTGCCAGCAGCTGGGCTACGGGACAGGCCTTCTCTGGGGCCAACGTCCTGACTTTC,CASSWATGQAFSGANVLTF
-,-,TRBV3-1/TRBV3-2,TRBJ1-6,TGTGCCAGCAGCCAAGATCAGGGTTCACCCCTCCACTTT,CASSQDQGSPLHF
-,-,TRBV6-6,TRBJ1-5,TGTGCCAGCAGAGGGGACCTCAATCAGCCCCAGCATTTT,CASRGDLNQPQHF
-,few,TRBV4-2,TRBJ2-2,TGTGCCAGCAGCCAAGGGGTGGAGGAGCTGTTTTTT,CASSQGVEELFF
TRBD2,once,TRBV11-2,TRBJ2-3,TGTGCCAGCAGCTTAGGCCCCTCGGGGGGAGTTATCACAGATACGCAGTATTTT,CASSLGPSGGVITDTQYF
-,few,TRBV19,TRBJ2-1,TGTGCCAGTAGTATCTTCGTCAATGAGCAGTTCTTC,CASSIFVNEQFF
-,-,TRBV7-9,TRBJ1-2,TGTGCCAGCAGCCAAGGGGGTGATGGCTACACCTTC,CASSQGGDGYTF
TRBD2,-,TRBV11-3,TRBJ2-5,TGTGCCAGCAGCTTAACGCGCCTTAACGGGGGGGCCAGGGAGACCCAGTACTTC,CASSLTRLNGGARETQYF
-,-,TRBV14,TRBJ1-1,TGTGCCAGCAGCCAAGAGTGGTTTAGCACTGAAGCTTTCTTT,CASSQEWFSTEAFF